This T cell receptor (beta chain) was recorded in a study of cytomegalovirus exposure and HLA in healthy donors (dated by TCRdb to between 2016 and 2019). With regard to the full study: The 670 or so repertoires of the first cohort and the 95 to 150 validation repertoires were produced on the same platform, according to a later analysis. To predict cytomegalovirus infection status, the study combined high-throughput TCR immunosequencing, statistical association of individual TCRs with disease status, and machine learning. The study was designed to test whether signatures of past pathogen exposure could be identified by cataloging public T cell receptors. Along with the approximately 650-subject first cohort, a separate validation cohort of over 90 different subjects was used. General study outcomes and caveats: It was suggested by the authors that the approach could potentially be generalized to other disease states and immunological phenotypes. The classifier was reported to diagnose cytomegalovirus status with high specificity and sensitivity in both the original and validation cohorts. The validation cohort had no HLA typing available for a later analysis, so co-occurrence within that cohort was assessed over all 120 or so repertoires. Across donors, most TCR sequences were observed very rarely, whereas some public TCRs were present in many individuals. In vitro tests confirmed that a few of the cytomegalovirus-associated TCR beta chains recognize cytomegalovirus antigens. A total of 164 TCR beta chains were listed by the study as associated with cytomegalovirus. In a later analysis, TCRs clustered in the first cohort were found to also tend to co-occur in the 110 or so validation repertoires, with around 94% of cluster scores above 0.

Concerning this clone itself: This receptor's antigen is unknown. Per-nucleotide qualities are absent, and no much larger clonotype sits a single base away.

Reading the germline V gene gives CDR1 MDHEN and CDR2 SYDVKM. The CDR3 runs 15 residues from the cysteine to the phenylalanine. The read is trimmed to its CDR3 DNA, 45 bases read in frame from base 1. After removal of 3 bases from V and 7 bases from J, the junction retains 6 bases not matched to a gene. Libraries were constructed by the immunoSEQ multiplex PCR assay. For the original study's pipeline: A statistical classification framework was built for diagnosing cytomegalovirus status from the catalog of TCR beta chain sequences. Held by TCRdb, this immuneACCESS table contains in-frame sequences only and omits some clones. Under half of the omission traces to an unresolved V gene where checked; the cause of the rest is unknown. V, J and clone size are those of that table, while D and trimming were read from the DNA. In this sample the table shows tens of thousands of clones, nearly 98% of which occur a single time. Together, the top ten hold around 1.5% of the sample.

Donors formed part of the validation cohort, which comprised 120 or so subjects and was distinct from the first cohort of under 750 subjects. Sample: PBMCs. The chain couples TRBV28 to TRBJ2-3; TRBD2 matches 11 bases in the middle. The receptor's source is a woman younger than 30 in good health and CMV-seropositive. The CDR3 corresponds to CASSLALAGGNTQYF. The sequenced DNA is TGTGCCAGCAGTTTGGCTCTAGCGGGAGGAAATACGCAGTATTTT.